A selection of T cell receptor beta chains follows, all from one sample in a study of beta chain features in type 1 diabetes. Clones were read by immunoSEQ multiplex PCR, and TCRdb kept only the in-frame ones, dropping some. The table lists 600,000 to 700,000 clones, around 11% of them singletons. The source material was naive CD4+ T cells from blood. The receptors here all came from a man under 40 with type 1 diabetes. CDR3s include the opening cysteine and the closing phenylalanine or tryptophan. D genes are given only for firm matches. Part of the rows lack a size; the others show once, few, many or a class for expanded clones.

>NA|NA|TRBV7-7|TRBJ1-2
TGTGCTAGCGGGGTAGTGGGACGGGACTATGGCTACACCTTC
CASGVVGRDYGYTF
>NA|few|TRBV27|TRBJ2-1
TGTGCCAGCAGTACCCGGGACCTAGGTTCCAATGAGCAGTTCTTC
CASSTRDLGSNEQFF
>TRBD2|NA|TRBV9|TRBJ2-5
TGTGCCAGCAGCAAGACTAGCGGGAGAGAGACCCAGTACTTC
CASSKTSGRETQYF
>NA|NA|TRBV7-2|TRBJ1-1
TGTGCCAGCAGCTTAATCCAGGGCCGCACTGAAGCTTTCTTT
CASSLIQGRTEAFF
>TRBD1|few|TRBV2|TRBJ2-2
TGTGCCAGCATCGGTGACAGGGGCGGGGAGCTGTTTTTT
CASIGDRGGELFF
>NA|NA|TRBV4-3|TRBJ2-1
TGCGCCAGCAGCCAAGATCTCTTCTCCTACAATGAGCAGTTCTTC
CASSQDLFSYNEQFF
>NA|few|TRBV7-9|TRBJ1-2
TGTGCCAGCAGCTTAGGGGATTTGCCGCGCTATGGCTACACCTTC
CASSLGDLPRYGYTF
>NA|NA|TRBV7-2|TRBJ1-2
TGTGCCAGCACGGCAGGCGCCAACTATGGCTACACCTTC
CASTAGANYGYTF
>NA|NA|TRBV19|TRBJ2-1
TGTGCCAGTAGGAGCCTTCGTACAGCCGTCTCCTACAATGAGCAGTTCTTC
CASRSLRTAVSYNEQFF
>NA|NA|TRBV7-2|TRBJ1-2
TGTGCCAGCAGCTTAGTAGGTCTCACAAACTATGGCTACACCTTC
CASSLVGLTNYGYTF
>NA|NA|TRBV19|TRBJ2-5
TGTGCCAGTAGTATGATTGGGCAGTTGGTCAAGACCCAGTACTTC
CASSMIGQLVKTQYF
>NA|few|TRBV28|TRBJ2-6
TGTGCCAGCAGTTTGAGGTCTGGGGCCAACGTCCTGACTTTC
CASSLRSGANVLTF
>NA|NA|TRBV7-2|TRBJ2-1
TGTGCCAGCAGCTTGGCGGTGGGCTCCTACAATGAGCAGTTCTTC
CASSLAVGSYNEQFF
>TRBD2|NA|TRBV4-2|TRBJ2-1
TGTGCCAGCAGCCAATCGAGACTAGCGGGGACTTACAATGAGCAGTTCTTC
CASSQSRLAGTYNEQFF
>NA|NA|TRBV4-3|TRBJ2-3
TGCGCCAGCAGCCAAGAATCAGATACGCAGTATTTT
CASSQESDTQYF
>TRBD1|few|TRBV29-1|TRBJ2-7
TGCAGCGTTCTCAACATGGACAGGTTCTCCTACGAGCAGTACTTC
CSVLNMDRFSYEQYF
>NA|few|TRBV28|TRBJ2-3
TGTGCCAGCCCACCTCGTGAGTTAGGAAGAGCGGGAGATACGCAGTATTTT
CASPPRELGRAGDTQYF
>TRBD1|few|TRBV11-2|TRBJ2-1
TGTGCCAGCAGCGACCGGGACAGCTACAATGAGCAGTTCTTC
CASSDRDSYNEQFF
>TRBD1|few|TRBV25-1|TRBJ1-5
TGTGCCAGCAGTGGGGGTGGGACAGACCATCAGCCCCAGCATTTT
CASSGGGTDHQPQHF
>TRBD1|NA|TRBV18|TRBJ2-1
TGTGCCAGCTCACCACCACAGGGGGGCTCCTACAATGAGCAGTTCTTC
CASSPPQGGSYNEQFF
>TRBD1|NA|TRBV2|TRBJ1-3
TGTGCCAGCAGTCCGGACAGGGTAGGAAACACCATATATTTT
CASSPDRVGNTIYF
>NA|few|TRBV18|TRBJ2-1
TGTGCCAGCTCACAGGAGGCCCACCGAGGGCAGTTCTTC
CASSQEAHRGQFF
>NA|NA|TRBV28|TRBJ2-1
TGTGCCAGCAGCCCGACAGGATTCTCCTACAATGAGCAGTTCTTC
CASSPTGFSYNEQFF
>NA|few|TRBV30|TRBJ2-7
TGTGCCTGGAGTACGGCAGGTCGCCTCCAGTACTTC
CAWSTAGRLQYF
>TRBD1|few|TRBV7-2|TRBJ1-5
TGTGCCAGCAGCCCCCGGGACAGGGACCAGCCCCAGCATTTT
CASSPRDRDQPQHF
>NA|NA|TRBV7-2|TRBJ1-1
TGTGCCAGCAGCTTTTGGGCTGGGGGACGGCTGAACACTGAAGCTTTCTTT
CASSFWAGGRLNTEAFF
>TRBD1|NA|TRBV7-2|TRBJ1-5
TGTGCCAGCAGCTTAGTCACAGGGGGCAACAATCAGCCCCAGCATTTT
CASSLVTGGNNQPQHF
>NA|NA|TRBV11-2|TRBJ2-5
TGTGCCAGCAGCCCCTCAGAGACCCAGTACTTC
CASSPSETQYF
>TRBD1|NA|TRBV27|TRBJ1-2
TGTGCCAGCCGTACAGGGGGGGAGGGCTACACCTTC
CASRTGGEGYTF
>NA|NA|TRBV7-2|TRBJ1-6
TGTGCCAGCAGCCCGCCGGGACTGAATAATTCACCCCTCCACTTT
CASSPPGLNNSPLHF
>TRBD2|few|TRBV7-2|TRBJ2-3
TGTGCCAGCAGCTTAACTAGCGGGGGCGCTTATACGCAGTATTTT
CASSLTSGGAYTQYF
>NA|NA|TRBV30|TRBJ1-3
TGTGCCTGGAGTGTAAAGGGAACTGGAAACACCATATATTTT
CAWSVKGTGNTIYF
>NA|NA|TRBV7-9|TRBJ2-1
TGTGCCAGCAGCGCCGGAGGATGGGTGCAGTTCTTC
CASSAGGWVQFF
>NA|few|TRBV7-3|TRBJ1-1
TGTGCCAGCAGCTTAAACAACATGAACACTGAAGCTTTCTTT
CASSLNNMNTEAFF
>NA|few|TRBV7-2|TRBJ2-1
TGTGCCAGCAGCCCCCAGGGGGGCAATGAGCAGTTCTTC
CASSPQGGNEQFF
>NA|NA|TRBV4-3|TRBJ2-3
TGCGCCAGCAGCCCTAAGGGCGGGGGCACAGATACGCAGTATTTT
CASSPKGGGTDTQYF
>NA|NA|TRBV29-1|TRBJ1-2
TGCAGCGTTGAAGACGGTGACCTCCTCTATGGCTACACCTTC
CSVEDGDLLYGYTF
>TRBD1|NA|TRBV27|TRBJ1-2
TGTGCCAGCAGCCCTCATAACAGGGGGACCTTCGACACGGGCTACACCTTC
CASSPHNRGTFDTGYTF
>NA|NA|TRBV11-2|TRBJ1-1
TGTGCCAGCAGCCTCCGGGTACAGGTTGAAGCTTTCTTT
CASSLRVQVEAFF
>TRBD1|few|TRBV30|TRBJ1-2
TGTGCCTGGATTTGGGGGACAGGGGGAGAGGTAGCTAACTATGGCTACACCTTC
CAWIWGTGGEVANYGYTF
>TRBD1|NA|TRBV28|TRBJ2-3
TGTGCCAGCAGTCTCAGGGGGCAAGGCACAGATACGCAGTATTTT
CASSLRGQGTDTQYF
>NA|NA|TRBV6-5|TRBJ1-4
TGTGCCAGCAGCCAGACAGTAAATGAAAAACTGTTTTTT
CASSQTVNEKLFF
>NA|few|TRBV6-5|TRBJ1-3
TGTGCCAGCAGTTTTCAGGGCGACTCTGGAAACACCATATATTTT
CASSFQGDSGNTIYF
>NA|NA|TRBV28|TRBJ1-5
TGTGCCAGCAGTTTAGGCCAGCCCCAGCATTTT
CASSLGQPQHF
>TRBD1|NA|TRBV4-2|TRBJ1-2
TGTGCCAGCAGCCAAGATCCTGGACAGGTTACCTATGGCTACACCTTC
CASSQDPGQVTYGYTF
>NA|few|TRBV18|TRBJ2-2
TGTGCCAGCTCAGCTGGAACTAACACCGGGGAGCTGTTTTTT
CASSAGTNTGELFF
>NA|few|TRBV5-5|TRBJ1-2
TGTGCCAGCAGCCCCCCACTACAATCCTATGGCTACACCTTC
CASSPPLQSYGYTF
>NA|NA|TRBV27|TRBJ2-3
TGTGCCAGCAGTTCGCCCCAGCCCACAGATACGCAGTATTTT
CASSSPQPTDTQYF
>NA|NA|TRBV18|TRBJ1-1
TGTGCCAGCTCACCGTCGTCACGGACGAACACTGAAGCTTTCTTT
CASSPSSRTNTEAFF
>NA|NA|TRBV6-5|TRBJ1-1
TGTGCCAGCAGTTACGCCCAAGGACAGCCGAACACTGAAGCTTTCTTT
CASSYAQGQPNTEAFF
>NA|NA|TRBV5-4|TRBJ1-3
TGTGCCAGCAGCTCAGCAGGGTTCCCTGGAAACACCATATATTTT
CASSSAGFPGNTIYF
>TRBD2|NA|TRBV7-9|TRBJ2-1
TGTGCCAGCAGTAATCCCCAGCGGGGGGGCCGCAATGAGCAGTTCTTC
CASSNPQRGGRNEQFF
>NA|few|TRBV13|TRBJ1-2
TGTGCCAGCAGCCCAAAGATTCTAGAGGTCTATGGCTACACCTTC
CASSPKILEVYGYTF
>TRBD1|NA|TRBV7-9|TRBJ1-2
TGTGCCAGCAGCCCTAGACAGGGGGCGAGCTATGGCTACACCTTC
CASSPRQGASYGYTF